This TCR beta chain was sequenced during a study of T cells in Graves' hyperthyroidism and ophthalmopathy. The CDR3 consists of 15 residues. Germline V gives CDR1 SEHNR, CDR2 FQNEAQ (reference sequence). Trimming stripped 5 bases from V and 5 bases from J, with 18 bases between. This clonotype was counted ten times or more. TCR beta CDR3 regions were amplified from RNA. The study used the HTBI primer set for a first-round RT-PCR of the TCR CDR3. TCRdb reprocessed the multiplex PCR reads with MiXCR, giving one entry per CDR3 protein. This table holds around 600,000 distinct CDR3 sequences, around 13% found once.

The sequence was obtained from a woman between 45 and 65 years old with Graves' ophthalmopathy. The sample was blood. J is TRBJ1-1 and V is TRBV7-9; TRBD1 might be the D (5 bases). The CDR3 here is CASSRLGGIGTEAFF. Written as DNA, the CDR3 is TGTGCCAGCAGCCGCCTCGGGGGTATCGGGACTGAAGCTTTCTTT.